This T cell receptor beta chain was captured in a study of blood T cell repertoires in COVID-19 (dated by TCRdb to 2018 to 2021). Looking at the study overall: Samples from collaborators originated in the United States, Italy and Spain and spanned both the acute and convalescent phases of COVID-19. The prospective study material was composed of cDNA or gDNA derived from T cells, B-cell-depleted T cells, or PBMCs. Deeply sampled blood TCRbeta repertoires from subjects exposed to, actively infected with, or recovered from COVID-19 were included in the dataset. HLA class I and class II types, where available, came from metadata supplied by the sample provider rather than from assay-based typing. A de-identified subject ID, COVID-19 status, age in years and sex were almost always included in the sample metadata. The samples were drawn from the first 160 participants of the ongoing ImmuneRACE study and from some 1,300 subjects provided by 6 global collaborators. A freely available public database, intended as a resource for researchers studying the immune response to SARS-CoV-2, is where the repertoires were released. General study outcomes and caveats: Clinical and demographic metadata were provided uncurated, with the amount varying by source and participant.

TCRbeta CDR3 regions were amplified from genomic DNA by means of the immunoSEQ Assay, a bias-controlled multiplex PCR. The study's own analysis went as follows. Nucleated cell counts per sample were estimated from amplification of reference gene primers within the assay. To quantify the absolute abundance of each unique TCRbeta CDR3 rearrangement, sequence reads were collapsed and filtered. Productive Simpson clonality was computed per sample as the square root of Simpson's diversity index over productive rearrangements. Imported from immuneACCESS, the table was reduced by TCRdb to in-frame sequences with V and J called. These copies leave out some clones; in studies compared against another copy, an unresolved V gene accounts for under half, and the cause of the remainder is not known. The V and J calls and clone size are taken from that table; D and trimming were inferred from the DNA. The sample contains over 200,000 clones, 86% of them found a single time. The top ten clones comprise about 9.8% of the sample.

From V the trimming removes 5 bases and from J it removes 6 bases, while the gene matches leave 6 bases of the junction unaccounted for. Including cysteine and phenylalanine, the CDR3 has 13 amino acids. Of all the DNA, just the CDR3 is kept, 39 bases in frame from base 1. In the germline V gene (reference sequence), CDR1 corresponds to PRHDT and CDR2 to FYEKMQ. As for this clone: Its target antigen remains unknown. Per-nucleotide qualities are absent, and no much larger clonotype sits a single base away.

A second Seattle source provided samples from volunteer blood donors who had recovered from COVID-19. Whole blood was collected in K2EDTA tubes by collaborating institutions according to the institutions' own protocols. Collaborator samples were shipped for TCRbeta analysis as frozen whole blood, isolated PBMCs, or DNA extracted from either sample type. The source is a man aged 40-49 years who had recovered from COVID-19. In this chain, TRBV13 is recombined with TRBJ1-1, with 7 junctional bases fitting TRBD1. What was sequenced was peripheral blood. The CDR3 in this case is CASSPDRVAEAFF. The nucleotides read TGTGCCAGCAGCCCAGACAGGGTAGCTGAAGCTTTCTTT.